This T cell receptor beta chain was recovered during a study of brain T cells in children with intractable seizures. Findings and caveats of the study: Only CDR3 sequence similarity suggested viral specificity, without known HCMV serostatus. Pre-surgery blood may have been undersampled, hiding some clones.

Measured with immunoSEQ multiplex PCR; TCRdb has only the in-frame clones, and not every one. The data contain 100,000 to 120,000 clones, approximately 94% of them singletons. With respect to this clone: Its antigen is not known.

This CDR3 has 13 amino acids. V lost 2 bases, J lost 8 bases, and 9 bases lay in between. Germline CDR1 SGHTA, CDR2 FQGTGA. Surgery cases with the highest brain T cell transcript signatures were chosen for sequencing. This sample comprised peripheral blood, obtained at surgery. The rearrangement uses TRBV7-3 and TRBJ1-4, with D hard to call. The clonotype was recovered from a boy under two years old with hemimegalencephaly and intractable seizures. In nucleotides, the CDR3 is TGTGCCAGCAGCTTAGACGGAGGGGAAAAACTGTTTTTT. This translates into CASSLDGGEKLFF.